This T cell receptor (beta chain) was captured by sequencing in a study of identical twins. The CDR3 sequence is 13 residues long. V was cut by 4 bases and J by 2 bases, with 9 bases left in between. Germline values: CDR1 MNHEY, CDR2 SVGAGI. TCRdb recomputed calls from the 5' RACE reads with MiXCR, one row per CDR3 protein. The sample records fewer than 250,000 distinct CDR3 sequences, roughly a tenth being singletons. This clonotype was seen repeatedly, ten times or more. The genes are TRBV6-5 and TRBJ2-7; perhaps TRBD1 as D (5 bases). The sequencing sample was made of memory (CD45RO+) T cells sorted from blood. The origin of this receptor is a young woman in good health. The CDR3 DNA reads TGTGCCAGCAGTTCAACAGGCGCCTACGAGCAGTACTTC. The encoded protein is CASSSTGAYEQYF.